The 13 T cell receptor beta chains below come from one sample, sequenced in a study of PD-1 blockade in classical Hodgkin lymphoma. Each of the patients experienced relapse following autologous stem cell transplantation, and their brentuximab vedotin exposure differed. Method: immunoSEQ multiplex PCR; TCRdb's copy keeps in-frame clones and lacks some. The repertoire consists of about 93,000 clones, with about four fifths occurring once and the leading ten covering 15% to 20%. The input for sequencing was peripheral blood mononuclear cells (PBMCs), taken before the second cycle of nivolumab. The receptor source for this set is a human donor with classical Hodgkin lymphoma.

The chain links TRBV15 to TRBJ2-7; 9 bases fit TRBD1. Germline V gene data show CDR1 as LNHNV and CDR2 as YYDKDF (reference sequence). The CDR3 runs 16 residues. V was clipped by 0 bases and J by 5 bases; unmatched bases: 8. CDR3 loop: CATSRETGTGTDEQYF. The CDR3 nucleotides read TGTGCCACCAGCAGAGAGACCGGGACAGGGACTGACGAGCAGTACTTC.

J is TRBJ1-2 and V is TRBV19; no reliable D call. CDR1 and CDR2 from the germline V gene are LNHDA and SQIVND (reference sequence). The CDR3 runs to 13 residues. Trimming took off 3 bases at V and 8 bases at J, with 13 bases between the two ends. This CDR3 is CASSITRKHGYTF. The CDR3, as DNA: TGTGCCAGTAGTATTACCCGAAAACACGGCTACACCTTC. The variable domain in full, with the rest retrieved from reference TRBV19 and TRBJ1-2, is DGGITQSPKYLFRKEGQNVTLSCEQNLNHDAMYWYRQDPGQGLRLIYYSQIVNDFQKGDIAEGYSVSREKKESFPLTVTSAQKNPTAFYLCASSITRKHGYTFGSGTRLTVV.

The chain uses TRBV28 and TRBJ1-3, with no clear D. The V and J ends lost 10 bases and 4 bases respectively, with 8 bases between them. CDR3 length: 11 amino acids. Germline assignment: CDR1 MDHEN and CDR2 SYDVKM. CDR3 sequence (DNA): TGTGCCACCACAGAGGGAAACACCATATATTTT. Its protein product is CATTEGNTIYF. Using reference TRBV28 and TRBJ1-3 for the parts outside the CDR3, the full variable domain is DVKVTQSSRYLVKRTGEKVFLECVQDMDHENMFWYRQDPGLGLRLIYFSYDVKMKEKGDIPEGYSVSREKKERFSLILESASTNQTSMYLCATTEGNTIYFGEGSWLTVV.

The chain joins TRBV9 to TRBJ1-4; 10 bases are a match to TRBD1. Germline CDR1 and CDR2: SGDLS and YYNGEE. There are 16 residues in the CDR3. V trimming: 4 bases; J trimming: 8 bases; junction bases outside the gene matches: 11. CDR3 loop: CASSLRGTGAREKLFF. The CDR3 nucleotides read TGTGCCAGCAGCCTCCGGGGGACAGGGGCAAGGGAAAAACTGTTTTTT.

The chain is built from TRBV5-5 and TRBJ2-4; 10 nucleotides match TRBD1. Trimming cost V 0 bases and J 8 bases; bases outside gene matches: 11. This CDR3 contains 17 residues. In germline, CDR1 is SGHKS, CDR2 YYEKEE (reference sequence). The DNA for the CDR3 is TGTGCCAGCAGCTTGGGGGGGACAGGGGCGATCAACGACATTCAGTACTTC. Translating it yields CASSLGGTGAINDIQYF. Full variable domain (outside the CDR3, taken from reference TRBV5-5 and TRBJ2-4): DAGVTQSPTHLIKTRGQQVTLRCSPISGHKSVSWYQQVLGQGPQFIFQYYEKEERGRGNFPDRFSARQFPNYSSELNVNALLLGDSALYLCASSLGGTGAINDIQYFGAGTRLSVL.

The chain has TRBV27 and TRBJ2-5; D is unresolved. Looked up from germline, CDR1 is MNHEY and CDR2 is SMNVEV (reference sequence). V was shortened by 4 bases and J by 5 bases, with 20 bases between the two germline ends. The CDR3 length is 16 residues. The CDR3 is CASSSNGRPPRETQYF. CDR3 nucleotide sequence: TGTGCCAGCAGTTCGAATGGACGCCCTCCTCGGGAGACCCAGTACTTC.

This clone appeared a few times. The chain links TRBV5-1 to TRBJ1-1; TRBD1 agrees at 7 bases. Trimming cost V 2 bases and J 3 bases; bases outside gene matches: 1. CDR1 is SGHRS and CDR2 is YFSETQ in the germline V gene. The CDR3 sequence is 13 residues long. The CDR3 spells CASSFTGDTEAFF. The CDR3 nucleotides are TGCGCCAGCAGCTTTACAGGGGACACTGAAGCTTTCTTT.

The chain has TRBV5-6 and TRBJ2-3, with 9 bases aligning to TRBD2. The trim removed 3 bases at V and 0 bases at J, leaving 11 bases unmatched. Germline V lookup: CDR1 SGHDT, CDR2 YYEEEE. The CDR3 runs to 18 residues. The CDR3 DNA reads as TGTGCCAGCAGCTCCGGGTCGCCTAGCGGGGACAGCACAGATACGCAGTATTTT. It specifies CASSSGSPSGDSTDTQYF.

V usage is TRBV14 and J usage is TRBJ1-1; D is unresolved. CDR1 and CDR2 (germline): SGHDN, FVKESK. Trimming stripped 0 bases from V and 4 bases from J, with 6 bases between. The CDR3 sequence is 13 residues long. CDR3 sequence: CASSQDLATEAFF. The CDR3 DNA follows: TGTGCCAGCAGCCAAGACCTTGCCACTGAAGCTTTCTTT.

This chain links TRBV10-2 with TRBJ2-3; 7 bases align to TRBD1. Germline V gene lookup returns CDR1 WSHSY and CDR2 SAAADI. The CDR3 runs to 15 residues. With V trimmed by 0 bases and J by 5 bases, 5 bases remained unmatched. CDR3 DNA sequence: TGCGCCAGCAGTGAGTCGAGGGGGCGAAAAGATACGCAGTATTTT. It yields the protein CASSESRGRKDTQYF.

The CDR3 region is CASSVDPTPATNEKLFF. The CDR3 DNA sequence: TGTGCCAGCAGCGTAGATCCTACCCCCGCAACTAATGAAAAACTGTTTTTT. The rearrangement links TRBV9 to TRBJ1-4; D is undetermined. Germline V CDR1 and CDR2: SGDLS, YYNGEE. V dropped 0 bases and J dropped 0 bases, with 12 bases sitting between them. The CDR3 length is 17 residues.

V gene TRBV9 combines with J gene TRBJ1-2; no firm D call. Germline loops: CDR1 SGDLS, CDR2 YYNGEE. The CDR3 contains 14 residues. V was pared by 4 bases and J by 1 base, with 11 bases between. Here the CDR3 reads CASSPRHFNYGYTF. The CDR3 DNA reads TGTGCCAGCAGCCCCCGGCATTTTAACTATGGCTACACCTTC. The complete variable domain, with remaining parts taken from reference TRBV9 and TRBJ1-2, reads DSGVTQTPKHLITATGQRVTLRCSPRSGDLSVYWYQQSLDQGLQFLIQYYNGEERAKGNILERFSAQQFPDLHSELNLSSLELGDSALYFCASSPRHFNYGYTFGSGTRLTVV.

The CDR3 is CASSSRTSGRASYEQYF. CDR3 nucleotides: TGTGCCAGCAGCTCACGGACTAGCGGGCGGGCCTCCTACGAGCAGTACTTC. The V and J genes are TRBV5-5 and TRBJ2-7, with 11 positions matching TRBD2. Germline V gives CDR1 SGHKS, CDR2 YYEKEE (reference sequence). The CDR3 extends over 17 amino acids. Losses at the gene ends were 3 bases for V and 0 bases for J; bases not matched to a gene: 8. The full variable domain, completed using reference TRBV5-5 and TRBJ2-7, is DAGVTQSPTHLIKTRGQQVTLRCSPISGHKSVSWYQQVLGQGPQFIFQYYEKEERGRGNFPDRFSARQFPNYSSELNVNALLLGDSALYLCASSSRTSGRASYEQYFGPGTRLTVT.